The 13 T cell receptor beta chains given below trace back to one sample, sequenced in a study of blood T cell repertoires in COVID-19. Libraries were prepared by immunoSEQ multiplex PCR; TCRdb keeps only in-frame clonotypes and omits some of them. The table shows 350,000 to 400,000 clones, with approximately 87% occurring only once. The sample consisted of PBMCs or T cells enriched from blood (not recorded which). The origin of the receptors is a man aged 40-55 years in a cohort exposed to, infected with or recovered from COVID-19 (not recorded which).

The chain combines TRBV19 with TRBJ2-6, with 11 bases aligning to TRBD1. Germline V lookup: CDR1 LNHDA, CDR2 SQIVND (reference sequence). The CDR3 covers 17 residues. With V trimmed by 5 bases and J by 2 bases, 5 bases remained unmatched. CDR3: CASSPRTGGTGANVLTF. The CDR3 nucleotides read TGTGCCAGTAGTCCCAGGACAGGGGGCACTGGGGCCAACGTCCTGACTTTC.

The CDR3 nucleotides are TGTGCCAGCAGTACCGGGGACAGTTCCTACGAGCAGTACTTC. Translating it yields CASSTGDSSYEQYF. This chain connects TRBV6-5 to TRBJ2-7; TRBD1 matches at 7 bases. Germline loops: CDR1 MNHEY, CDR2 SVGAGI. With 5 bases clipped from V and 1 base from J, the junction kept 5 bases outside the gene matches. The CDR3 is made up of 14 amino acids.

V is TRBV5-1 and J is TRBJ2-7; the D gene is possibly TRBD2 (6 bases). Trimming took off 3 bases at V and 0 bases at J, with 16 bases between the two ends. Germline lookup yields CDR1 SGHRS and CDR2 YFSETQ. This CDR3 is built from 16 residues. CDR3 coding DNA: TGCGCCAGCAGCTCGCTGGGACTTCCGTTCTCCTACGAGCAGTACTTC. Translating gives CASSSLGLPFSYEQYF.

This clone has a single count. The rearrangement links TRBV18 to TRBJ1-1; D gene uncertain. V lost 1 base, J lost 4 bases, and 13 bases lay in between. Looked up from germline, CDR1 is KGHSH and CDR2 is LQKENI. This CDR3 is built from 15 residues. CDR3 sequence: CASSPRQAEGTEAFF. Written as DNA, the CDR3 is TGTGCCAGCTCACCACGGCAGGCCGAGGGCACTGAAGCTTTCTTT.

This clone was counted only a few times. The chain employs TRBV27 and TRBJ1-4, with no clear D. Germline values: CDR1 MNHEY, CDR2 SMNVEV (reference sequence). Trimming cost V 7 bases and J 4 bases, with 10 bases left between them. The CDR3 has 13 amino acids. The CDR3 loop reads CASTGARNEKLFF. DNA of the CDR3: TGTGCCAGCACCGGAGCCCGTAATGAAAAACTGTTTTTT.

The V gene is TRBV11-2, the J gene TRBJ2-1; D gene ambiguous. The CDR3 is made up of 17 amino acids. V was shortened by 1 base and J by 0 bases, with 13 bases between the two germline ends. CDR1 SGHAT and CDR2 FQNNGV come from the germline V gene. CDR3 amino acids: CASSLGVAPSSYNEQFF. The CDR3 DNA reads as TGTGCCAGCAGCTTAGGGGTAGCCCCTAGCTCCTACAATGAGCAGTTCTTC.

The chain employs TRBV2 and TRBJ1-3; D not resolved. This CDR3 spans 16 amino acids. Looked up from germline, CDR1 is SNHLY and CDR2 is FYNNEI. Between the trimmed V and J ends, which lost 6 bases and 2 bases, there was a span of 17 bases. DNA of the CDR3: TGTGCCAGCAGCCCCACCGGGTCGAGGGCTGGAAACACCATATATTTT. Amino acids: CASSPTGSRAGNTIYF.

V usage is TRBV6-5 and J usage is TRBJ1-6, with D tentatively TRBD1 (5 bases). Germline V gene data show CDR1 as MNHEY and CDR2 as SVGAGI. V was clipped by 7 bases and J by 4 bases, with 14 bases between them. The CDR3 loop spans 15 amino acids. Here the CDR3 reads CASKVVTAYNSPLHF. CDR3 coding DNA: TGTGCCAGCAAAGTTGTGACAGCTTATAATTCACCCCTCCACTTT.

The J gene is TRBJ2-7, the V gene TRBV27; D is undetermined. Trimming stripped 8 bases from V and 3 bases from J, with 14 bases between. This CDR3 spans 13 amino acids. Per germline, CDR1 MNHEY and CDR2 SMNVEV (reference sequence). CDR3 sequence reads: CASARGFYYEQYF. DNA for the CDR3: TGTGCCAGCGCCAGAGGATTCTACTACGAGCAGTACTTC.

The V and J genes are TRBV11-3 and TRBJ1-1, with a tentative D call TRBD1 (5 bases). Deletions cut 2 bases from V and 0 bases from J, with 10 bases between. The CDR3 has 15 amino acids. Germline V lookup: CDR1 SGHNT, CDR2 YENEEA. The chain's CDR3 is CASSLSGQMNTEAFF. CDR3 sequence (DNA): TGTGCCAGCAGCTTATCAGGACAAATGAACACTGAAGCTTTCTTT.

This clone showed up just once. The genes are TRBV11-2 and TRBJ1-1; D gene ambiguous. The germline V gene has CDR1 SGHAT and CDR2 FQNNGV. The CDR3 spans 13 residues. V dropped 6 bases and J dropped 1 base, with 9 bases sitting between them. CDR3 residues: CASRYRQNTEAFF. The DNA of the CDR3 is TGTGCCAGCAGATATAGACAGAACACTGAAGCTTTCTTT.

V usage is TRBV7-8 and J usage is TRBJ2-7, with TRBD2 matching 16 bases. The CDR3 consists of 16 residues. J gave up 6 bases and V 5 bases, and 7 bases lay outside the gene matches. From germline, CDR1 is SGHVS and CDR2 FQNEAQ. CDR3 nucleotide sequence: TGTGCCAGCAGCACTGGGACTAGCGGGAGGGCCCGCGAGCAGTACTTC. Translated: CASSTGTSGRAREQYF. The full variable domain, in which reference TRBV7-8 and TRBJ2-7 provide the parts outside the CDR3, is GAGVSQSPRYKVAKRGQDVALRCDPISGHVSLFWYQQALGQGPEFLTYFQNEAQLDKSGLPSDRFFAERPEGSVSTLKIQRTQQEDSAVYLCASSTGTSGRAREQYFGPGTRLTVT.

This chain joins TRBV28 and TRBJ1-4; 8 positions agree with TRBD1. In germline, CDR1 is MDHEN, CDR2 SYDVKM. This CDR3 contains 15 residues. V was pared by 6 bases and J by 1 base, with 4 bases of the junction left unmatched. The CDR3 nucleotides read TGTGCCAGCAGCACAGGGGGTGGAACTAATGAAAAACTGTTTTTT. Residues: CASSTGGGTNEKLFF. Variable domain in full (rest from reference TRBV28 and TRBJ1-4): DVKVTQSSRYLVKRTGEKVFLECVQDMDHENMFWYRQDPGLGLRLIYFSYDVKMKEKGDIPEGYSVSREKKERFSLILESASTNQTSMYLCASSTGGGTNEKLFFGSGTQLSVL.